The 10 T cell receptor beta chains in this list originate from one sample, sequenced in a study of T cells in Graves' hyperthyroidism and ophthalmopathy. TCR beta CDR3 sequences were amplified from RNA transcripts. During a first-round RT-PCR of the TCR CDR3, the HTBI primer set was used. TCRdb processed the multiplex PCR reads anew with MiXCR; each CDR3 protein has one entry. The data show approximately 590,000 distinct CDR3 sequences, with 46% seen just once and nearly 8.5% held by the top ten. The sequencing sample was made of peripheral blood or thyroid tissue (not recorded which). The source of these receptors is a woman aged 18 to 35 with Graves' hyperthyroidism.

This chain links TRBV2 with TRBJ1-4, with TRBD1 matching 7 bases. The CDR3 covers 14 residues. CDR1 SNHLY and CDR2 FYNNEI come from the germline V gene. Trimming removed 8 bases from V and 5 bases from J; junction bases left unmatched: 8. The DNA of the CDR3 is TGTGCCAGCTCACCGGGACAGCGCAATGAAAAACTGTTTTTT. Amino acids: CASSPGQRNEKLFF.

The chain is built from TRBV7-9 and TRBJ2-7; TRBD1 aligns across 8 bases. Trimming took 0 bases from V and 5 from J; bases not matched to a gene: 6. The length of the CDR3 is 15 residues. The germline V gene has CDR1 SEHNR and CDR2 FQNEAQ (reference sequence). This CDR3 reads CASSLAATGGNEQYF. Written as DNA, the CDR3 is TGTGCCAGCAGCTTAGCTGCCACAGGGGGAAACGAGCAGTACTTC.

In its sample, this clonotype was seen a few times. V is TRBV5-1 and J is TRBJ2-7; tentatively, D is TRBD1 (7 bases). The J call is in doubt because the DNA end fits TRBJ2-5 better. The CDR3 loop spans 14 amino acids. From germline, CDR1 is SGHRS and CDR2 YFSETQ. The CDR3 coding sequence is TGCGCCAGCAGCTTGGAACAGGGGAGGGAGACCCAGTACTTC. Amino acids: CASSLEQGRETQYF.

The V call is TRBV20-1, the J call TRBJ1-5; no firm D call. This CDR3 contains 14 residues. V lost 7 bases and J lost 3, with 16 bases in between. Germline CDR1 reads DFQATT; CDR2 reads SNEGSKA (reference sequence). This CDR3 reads CSVLRTNYNQPQHF. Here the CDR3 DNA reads TGCAGTGTACTCCGAACTAATTACAATCAGCCCCAGCATTTT.

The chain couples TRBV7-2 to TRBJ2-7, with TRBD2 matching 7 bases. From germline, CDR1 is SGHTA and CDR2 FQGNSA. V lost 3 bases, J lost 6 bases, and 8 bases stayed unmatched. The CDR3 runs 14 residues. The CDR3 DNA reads TGTGCCAGCAGCTTTGATGGGAGGGTTGGCGAGCAGTACTTC. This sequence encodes CASSFDGRVGEQYF.

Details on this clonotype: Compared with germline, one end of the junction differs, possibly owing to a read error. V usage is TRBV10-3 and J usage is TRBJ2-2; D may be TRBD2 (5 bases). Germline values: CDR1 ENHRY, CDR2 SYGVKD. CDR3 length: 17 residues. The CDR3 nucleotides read TGTGCCATCAGTGGATCGTTCGGCCAGCCGAGCTCCGGGAAGCTGTTTTTT. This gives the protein CAISGSFGQPSSGKLFF.

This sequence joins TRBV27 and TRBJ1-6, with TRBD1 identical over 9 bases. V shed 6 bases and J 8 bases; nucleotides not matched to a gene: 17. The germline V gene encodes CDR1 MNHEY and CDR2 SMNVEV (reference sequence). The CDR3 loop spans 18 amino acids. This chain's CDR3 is CASRGRDRALRGDSPLHF. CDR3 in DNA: TGTGCCAGCAGGGGGCGGGACAGGGCCCTGCGGGGAGATTCACCCCTCCACTTT.

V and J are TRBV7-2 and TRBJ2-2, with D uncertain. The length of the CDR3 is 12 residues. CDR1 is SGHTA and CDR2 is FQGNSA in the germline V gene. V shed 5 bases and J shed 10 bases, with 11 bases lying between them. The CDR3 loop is CASSLNQVELFF. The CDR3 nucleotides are TGTGCCAGCAGCCTCAACCAAGTGGAGCTGTTTTTT.

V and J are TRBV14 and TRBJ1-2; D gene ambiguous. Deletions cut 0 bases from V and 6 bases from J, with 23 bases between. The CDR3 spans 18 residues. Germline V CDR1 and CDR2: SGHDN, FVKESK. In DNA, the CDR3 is TGTGCCAGCAGCCAAGATCGTATCACCATTACTTTTAGGGATGGCTACACCTTC. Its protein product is CASSQDRITITFRDGYTF.

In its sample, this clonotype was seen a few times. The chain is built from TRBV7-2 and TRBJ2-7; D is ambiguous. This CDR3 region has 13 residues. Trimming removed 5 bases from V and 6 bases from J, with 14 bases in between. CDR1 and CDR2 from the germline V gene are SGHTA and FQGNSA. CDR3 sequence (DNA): TGTGCCAGCAGCCTAGTCGGCGTCTCCGAGCAGTACTTC. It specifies CASSLVGVSEQYF.